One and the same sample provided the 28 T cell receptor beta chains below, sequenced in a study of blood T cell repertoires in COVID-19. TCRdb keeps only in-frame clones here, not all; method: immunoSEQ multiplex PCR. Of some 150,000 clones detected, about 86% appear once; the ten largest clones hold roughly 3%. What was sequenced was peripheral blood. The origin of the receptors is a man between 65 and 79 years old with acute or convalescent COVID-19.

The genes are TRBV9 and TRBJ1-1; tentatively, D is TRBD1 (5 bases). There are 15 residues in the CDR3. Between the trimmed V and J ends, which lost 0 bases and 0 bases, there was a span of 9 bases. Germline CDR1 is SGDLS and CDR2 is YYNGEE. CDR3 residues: CASSVDLGLNTEAFF. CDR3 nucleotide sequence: TGTGCCAGCAGCGTAGATCTGGGGCTGAACACTGAAGCTTTCTTT.

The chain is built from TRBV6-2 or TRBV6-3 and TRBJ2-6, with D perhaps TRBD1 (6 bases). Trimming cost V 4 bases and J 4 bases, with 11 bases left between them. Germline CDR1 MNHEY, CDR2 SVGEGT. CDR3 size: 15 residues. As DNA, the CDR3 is TGTGCCAGCAGTTCCCTTACAGGGGGGGCCAACGTCCTGACTTTC. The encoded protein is CASSSLTGGANVLTF.

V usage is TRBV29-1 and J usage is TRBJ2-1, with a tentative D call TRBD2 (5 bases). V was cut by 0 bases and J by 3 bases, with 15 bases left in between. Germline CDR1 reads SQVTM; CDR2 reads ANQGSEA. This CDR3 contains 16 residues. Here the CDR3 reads CSVEDQPWEIYNEQFF. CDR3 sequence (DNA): TGCAGCGTTGAAGATCAACCCTGGGAGATCTACAATGAGCAGTTCTTC.

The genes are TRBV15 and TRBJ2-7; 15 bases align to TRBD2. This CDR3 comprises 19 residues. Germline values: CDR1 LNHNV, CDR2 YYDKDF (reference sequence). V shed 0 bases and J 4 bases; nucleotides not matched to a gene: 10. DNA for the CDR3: TGTGCCACCAGCAGAGATCCCGGGACTAGCGGGAGGTTACGGTACGAGCAGTACTTC. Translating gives CATSRDPGTSGRLRYEQYF.

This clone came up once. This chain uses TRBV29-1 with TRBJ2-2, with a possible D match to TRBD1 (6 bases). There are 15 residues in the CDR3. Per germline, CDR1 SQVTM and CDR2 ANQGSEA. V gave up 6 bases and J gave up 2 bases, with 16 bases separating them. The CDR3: CSVAGTPLNTGELFF. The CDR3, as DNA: TGCAGCGTCGCCGGGACACCTCTAAACACCGGGGAGCTGTTTTTT.

This chain's CDR3 is CASSIFRDSPYEQYF. In DNA form, the CDR3 reads TGTGCCAGTAGTATATTCCGGGACAGCCCCTACGAGCAGTACTTC. V usage is TRBV19 and J usage is TRBJ2-7, with 7 positions matching TRBD1. From germline, CDR1 is LNHDA and CDR2 SQIVND (reference sequence). With V trimmed by 2 bases and J by 2 bases, 6 bases remained unmatched. The length of the CDR3 is 15 residues. Variable domain in full (rest from reference TRBV19 and TRBJ2-7): DGGITQSPKYLFRKEGQNVTLSCEQNLNHDAMYWYRQDPGQGLRLIYYSQIVNDFQKGDIAEGYSVSREKKESFPLTVTSAQKNPTAFYLCASSIFRDSPYEQYFGPGTRLTVT.

The DNA of the CDR3 is TGTGCCAGCAGCTTAGAAAGTAGCGGGTACGAGCAGTACTTC. Residues: CASSLESSGYEQYF. V gene TRBV13 combines with J gene TRBJ2-7; 7 positions match TRBD2. The V segment lost 1 base and the J segment 4 bases; nucleotides outside the gene matches: 4. Germline CDR1 is PRHDT and CDR2 is FYEKMQ (reference sequence). The CDR3 length is 14 residues.

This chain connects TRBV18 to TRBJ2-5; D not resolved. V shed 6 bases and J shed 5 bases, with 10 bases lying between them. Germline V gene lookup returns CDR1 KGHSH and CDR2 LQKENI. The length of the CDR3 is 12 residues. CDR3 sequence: CASSTSRETQYF. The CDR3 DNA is TGTGCCAGCTCCACCTCTCGGGAGACCCAGTACTTC.

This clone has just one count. The CDR3 nucleotides read TGTGCCAGCAGTTTAATGCGGCAGGGAGGGACTGAAGCTTTCTTT. Translation: CASSLMRQGGTEAFF. J is TRBJ1-1 and V is TRBV28; D perhaps matches TRBD1 (5 bases). V lost 2 bases to trimming and J lost 5 bases, with 15 bases between them. The CDR3 runs to 15 residues. CDR1 MDHEN and CDR2 SYDVKM come from the germline V gene.

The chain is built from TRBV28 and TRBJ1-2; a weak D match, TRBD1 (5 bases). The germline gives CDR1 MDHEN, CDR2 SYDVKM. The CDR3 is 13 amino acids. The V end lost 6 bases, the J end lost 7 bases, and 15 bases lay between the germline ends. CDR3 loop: CASRASREGGYTF. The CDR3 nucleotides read TGTGCCAGCAGGGCCAGCAGGGAAGGTGGCTACACCTTC.

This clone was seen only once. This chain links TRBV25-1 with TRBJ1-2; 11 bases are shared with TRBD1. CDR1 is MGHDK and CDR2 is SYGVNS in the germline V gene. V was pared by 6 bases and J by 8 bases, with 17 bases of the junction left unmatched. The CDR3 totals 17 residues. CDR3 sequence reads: CASSGTLGQGVQGGYTF. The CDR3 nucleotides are TGTGCCAGCAGCGGCACCCTGGGACAGGGGGTCCAGGGGGGCTACACCTTC.

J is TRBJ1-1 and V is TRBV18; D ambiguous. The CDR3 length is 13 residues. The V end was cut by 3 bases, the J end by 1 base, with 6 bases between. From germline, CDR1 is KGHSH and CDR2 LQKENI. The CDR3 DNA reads TGTGCCAGCTCACCGAAGAGGAACACTGAAGCTTTCTTT. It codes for CASSPKRNTEAFF.

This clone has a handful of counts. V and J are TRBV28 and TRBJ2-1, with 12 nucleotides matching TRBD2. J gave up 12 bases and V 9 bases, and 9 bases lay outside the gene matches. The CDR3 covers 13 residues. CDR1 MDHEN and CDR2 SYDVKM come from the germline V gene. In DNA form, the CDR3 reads TGTGCCAGGAGTCGTCTAGCGGGAGGGAGGCAGTTCTTC. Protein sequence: CARSRLAGGRQFF.

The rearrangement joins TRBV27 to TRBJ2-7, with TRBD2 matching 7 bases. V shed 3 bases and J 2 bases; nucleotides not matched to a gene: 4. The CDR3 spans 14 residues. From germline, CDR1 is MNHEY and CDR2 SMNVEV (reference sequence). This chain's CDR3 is CASSFGGGAYEQYF. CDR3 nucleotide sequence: TGTGCCAGCAGTTTTGGGGGAGGGGCCTACGAGCAGTACTTC.

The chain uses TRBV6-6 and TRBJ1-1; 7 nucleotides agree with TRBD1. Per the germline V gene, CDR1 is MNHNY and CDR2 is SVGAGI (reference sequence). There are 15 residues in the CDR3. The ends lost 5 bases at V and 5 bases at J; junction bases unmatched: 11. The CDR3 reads CASSPKDRAGTEAFF. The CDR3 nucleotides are TGTGCCAGCAGTCCCAAAGACAGGGCGGGGACTGAAGCTTTCTTT.

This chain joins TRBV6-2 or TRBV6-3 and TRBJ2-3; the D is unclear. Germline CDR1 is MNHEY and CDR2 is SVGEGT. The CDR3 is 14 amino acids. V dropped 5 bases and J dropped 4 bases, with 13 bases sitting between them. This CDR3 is CASSRLPHPDTQYF. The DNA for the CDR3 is TGTGCCAGCAGTAGACTCCCCCACCCAGATACGCAGTATTTT.

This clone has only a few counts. The CDR3 loop is CASSIGTGTSTDTQYF. The CDR3, as DNA: TGCGCCAGCAGCATCGGGACAGGGACTAGCACAGATACGCAGTATTTT. This chain connects TRBV5-1 to TRBJ2-3; 9 bases map to TRBD1. The CDR3 covers 16 residues. V lost 4 bases, J lost 0 bases, and 6 bases stayed unmatched. Germline assignment: CDR1 SGHRS and CDR2 YFSETQ.

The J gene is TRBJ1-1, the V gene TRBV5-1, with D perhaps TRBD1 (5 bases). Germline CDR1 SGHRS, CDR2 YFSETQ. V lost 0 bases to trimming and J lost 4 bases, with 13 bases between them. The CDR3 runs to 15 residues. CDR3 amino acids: CASSLEGRGVTEAFF. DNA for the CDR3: TGCGCCAGCAGCTTGGAGGGGCGAGGAGTCACTGAAGCTTTCTTT.

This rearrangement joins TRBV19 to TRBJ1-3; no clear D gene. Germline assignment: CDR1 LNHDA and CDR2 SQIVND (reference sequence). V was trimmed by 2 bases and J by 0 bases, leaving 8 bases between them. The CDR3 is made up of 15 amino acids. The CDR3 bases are TGTGCCAGTAGTATAAGCGGTTCCTCTGGAAACACCATATATTTT. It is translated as CASSISGSSGNTIYF.

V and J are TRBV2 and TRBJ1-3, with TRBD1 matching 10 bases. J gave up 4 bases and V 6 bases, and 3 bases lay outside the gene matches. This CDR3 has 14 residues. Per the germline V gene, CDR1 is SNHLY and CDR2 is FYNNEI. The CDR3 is CASRPGQGGNTIYF. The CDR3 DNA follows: TGTGCCAGCAGACCGGGACAGGGGGGAAACACCATATATTTT.

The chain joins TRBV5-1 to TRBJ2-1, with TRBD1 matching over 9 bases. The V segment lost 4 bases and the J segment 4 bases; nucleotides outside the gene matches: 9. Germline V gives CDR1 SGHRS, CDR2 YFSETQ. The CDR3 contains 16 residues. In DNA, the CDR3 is TGCGCCAGCAGCCCACGTCCCGGGACAGGGTACAATGAGCAGTTCTTC. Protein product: CASSPRPGTGYNEQFF.

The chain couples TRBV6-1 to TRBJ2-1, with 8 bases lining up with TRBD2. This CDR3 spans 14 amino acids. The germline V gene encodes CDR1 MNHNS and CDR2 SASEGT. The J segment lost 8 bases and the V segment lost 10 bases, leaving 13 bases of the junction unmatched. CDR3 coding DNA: TGTGCCACCTTAAACCCGGGACTAGTCTATGAGCAGTTCTTC. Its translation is CATLNPGLVYEQFF.

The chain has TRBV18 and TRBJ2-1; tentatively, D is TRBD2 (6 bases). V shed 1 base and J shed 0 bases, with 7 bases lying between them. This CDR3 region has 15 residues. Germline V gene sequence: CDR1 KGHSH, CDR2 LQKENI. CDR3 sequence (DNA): TGTGCCAGCTCACCACTAGCGGACTCCTACAATGAGCAGTTCTTC. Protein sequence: CASSPLADSYNEQFF.

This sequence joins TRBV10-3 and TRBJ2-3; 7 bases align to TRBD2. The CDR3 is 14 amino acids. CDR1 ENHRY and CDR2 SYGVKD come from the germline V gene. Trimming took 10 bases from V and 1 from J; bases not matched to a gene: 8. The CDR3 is CASREAGGTDTQYF. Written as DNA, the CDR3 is TGTGCCAGCCGGGAGGCGGGAGGCACAGATACGCAGTATTTT.

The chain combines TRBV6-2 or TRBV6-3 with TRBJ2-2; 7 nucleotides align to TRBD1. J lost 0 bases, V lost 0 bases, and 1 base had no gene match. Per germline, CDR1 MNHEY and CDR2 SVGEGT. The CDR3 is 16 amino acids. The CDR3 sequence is CASSYSGGANTGELFF. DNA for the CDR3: TGTGCCAGCAGTTACTCAGGGGGCGCGAACACCGGGGAGCTGTTTTTT.

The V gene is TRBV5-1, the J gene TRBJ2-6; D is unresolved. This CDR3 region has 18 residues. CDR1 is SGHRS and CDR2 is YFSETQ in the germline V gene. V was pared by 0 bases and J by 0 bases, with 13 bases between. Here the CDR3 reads CASSLVRVLHSGANVLTF. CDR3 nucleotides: TGCGCCAGCAGCTTGGTTCGGGTCCTTCACTCTGGGGCCAACGTCCTGACTTTC.

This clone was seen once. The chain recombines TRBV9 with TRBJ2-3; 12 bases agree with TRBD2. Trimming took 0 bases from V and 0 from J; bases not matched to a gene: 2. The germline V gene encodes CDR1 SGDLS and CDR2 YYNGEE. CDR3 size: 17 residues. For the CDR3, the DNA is TGTGCCAGCAGCGTAGATGGGACTAGCGGGAGCACAGATACGCAGTATTTT. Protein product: CASSVDGTSGSTDTQYF. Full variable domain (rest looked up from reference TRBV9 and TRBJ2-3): DSGVTQTPKHLITATGQRVTLRCSPRSGDLSVYWYQQSLDQGLQFLIQYYNGEERAKGNILERFSAQQFPDLHSELNLSSLELGDSALYFCASSVDGTSGSTDTQYFGPGTRLTVL.

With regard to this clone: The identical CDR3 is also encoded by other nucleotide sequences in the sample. CDR3: CASSLTSGTTGELFF. CDR3 DNA: TGTGCCAGCAGTTTAACTAGCGGGACCACCGGGGAGCTGTTTTTT. V is TRBV6-5 and J is TRBJ2-2, with 10 bases aligning to TRBD2. Germline lookup yields CDR1 MNHEY and CDR2 SVGAGI. Trimming removed 4 bases from V and 4 bases from J; junction bases left unmatched: 3. This CDR3 is built from 15 residues.